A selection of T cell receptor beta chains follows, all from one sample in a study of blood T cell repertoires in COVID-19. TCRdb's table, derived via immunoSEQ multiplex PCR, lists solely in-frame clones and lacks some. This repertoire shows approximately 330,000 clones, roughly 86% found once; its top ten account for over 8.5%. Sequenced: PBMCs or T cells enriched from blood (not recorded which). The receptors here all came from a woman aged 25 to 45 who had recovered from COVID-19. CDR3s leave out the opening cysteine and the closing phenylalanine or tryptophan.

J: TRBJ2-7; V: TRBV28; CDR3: ASSSGTSLLSYEQY
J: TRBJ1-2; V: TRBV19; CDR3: ASSSAEQTWVNGYT
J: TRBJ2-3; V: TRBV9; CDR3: ASSVGGGSDGTDTQY
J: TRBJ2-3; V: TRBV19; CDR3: ASSRLRTDTQY
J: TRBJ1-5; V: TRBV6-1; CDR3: ASSERGNQPQH
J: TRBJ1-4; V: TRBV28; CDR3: ASSLTGFGEKLF
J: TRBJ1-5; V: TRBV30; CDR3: AWSQGGHQPQH
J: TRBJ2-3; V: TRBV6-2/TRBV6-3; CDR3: ASSDTSGGTDTQY
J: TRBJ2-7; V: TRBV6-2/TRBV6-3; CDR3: ASSFLAPPVPPYEQY
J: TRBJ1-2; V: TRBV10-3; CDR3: AISESSMGQGYNYGYT
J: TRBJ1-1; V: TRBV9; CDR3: ASSARQGGTEAF
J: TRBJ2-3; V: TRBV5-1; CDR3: ASNNVGGYNTDTQY
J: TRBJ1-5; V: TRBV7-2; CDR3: ASSPGWDQPQH
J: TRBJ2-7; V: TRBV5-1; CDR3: ASSLGLDSLLEQY
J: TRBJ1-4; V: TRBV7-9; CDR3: ASSSRSTTNEKLF
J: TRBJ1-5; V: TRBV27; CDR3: ASSPSPEWRENQPQH
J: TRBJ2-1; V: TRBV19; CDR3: ASSVGSANEQF
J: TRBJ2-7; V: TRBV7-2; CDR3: ASSLAGSVGAVYEQY
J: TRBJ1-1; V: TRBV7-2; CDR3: ASLTGGGITEAF
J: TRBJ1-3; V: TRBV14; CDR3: ASSPLGGPGNTIY
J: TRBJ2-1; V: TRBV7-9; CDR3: ASSLAGLPFYNEQF
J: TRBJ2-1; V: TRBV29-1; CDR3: SVGLAVYNEQF
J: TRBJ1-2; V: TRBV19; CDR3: ASSMETVPYYGYT
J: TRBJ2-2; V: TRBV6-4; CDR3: ASSAQGDAGELF
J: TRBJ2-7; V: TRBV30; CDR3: ASEQGPYEQY
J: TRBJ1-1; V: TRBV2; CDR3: ASSVNRHANTEAF
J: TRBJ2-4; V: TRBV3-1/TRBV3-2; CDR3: ASSPEDRSEGQLRFIQY
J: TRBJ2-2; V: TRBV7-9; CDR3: ASSLVDSNTGELF
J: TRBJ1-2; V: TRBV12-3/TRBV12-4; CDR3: ASSHRRGLGYT
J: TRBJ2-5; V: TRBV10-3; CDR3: AISGQGAGKTQY
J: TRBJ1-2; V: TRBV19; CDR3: ASSSRDREEGYT
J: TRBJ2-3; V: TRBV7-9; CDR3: ASLDGGVAGAIDTQY
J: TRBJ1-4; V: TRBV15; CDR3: ATSREDGRANEKLF
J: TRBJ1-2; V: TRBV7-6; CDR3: ASSLTTNTGYT
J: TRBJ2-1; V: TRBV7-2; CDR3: ASSLDFAGALYNEQF
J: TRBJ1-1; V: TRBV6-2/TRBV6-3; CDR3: ASSYWAGENTEAF
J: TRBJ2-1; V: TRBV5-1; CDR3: ASSTREESVSSYNEQF
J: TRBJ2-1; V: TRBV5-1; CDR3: ASSFGQGPWGEQF
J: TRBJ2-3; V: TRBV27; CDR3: ASSLSETSGSGDTQY
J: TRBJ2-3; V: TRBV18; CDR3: ASSPPAVPDTQY